A single sample gave rise to the 26 T cell receptor beta chains below, sequenced in a study of blood T cell repertoires in COVID-19. Using immunoSEQ multiplex PCR, the repertoire was profiled, and TCRdb retains in-frame clones only, with some absent. This sample has more than 300,000 clones, with 85% to 90% found just once. Sequencing was done on a sample of PBMCs or T cells enriched from blood (not recorded which). These receptors were collected from a young woman who had recovered from COVID-19.

This chain joins TRBV30 and TRBJ2-1, with D tentatively TRBD1 (5 bases). The ends were cut back, 3 bases at V and 8 bases at J, with 11 bases in the middle. CDR3 size: 12 residues. In germline, CDR1 is GTSNPN, CDR2 SVGIG (reference sequence). The DNA of the CDR3 is TGTGCCTGGAGCCCAGGGTTCGATGAGCAGTTCTTC. Translating it yields CAWSPGFDEQFF.

This chain links TRBV7-9 with TRBJ1-6, with 9 bases fitting TRBD1. CDR1 is SEHNR and CDR2 is FQNEAQ in the germline V gene (reference sequence). J gave up 2 bases and V 0 bases, and 5 bases lay outside the gene matches. The CDR3 runs to 18 residues. The CDR3 protein is CASSLAGTGKPYNSPLHF. In nucleotides, the CDR3 is TGTGCCAGCAGCTTAGCTGGGACAGGGAAGCCCTATAATTCACCCCTCCACTTT. The whole variable domain, filled in from reference TRBV7-9 and TRBJ1-6, reads DTGVSQNPRHKITKRGQNVTFRCDPISEHNRLYWYRQTLGQGPEFLTYFQNEAQLEKSRLLSDRFSAERPKGSFSTLEIQRTEQGDSAMYLCASSLAGTGKPYNSPLHFGNGTRLTVT.

The chain links TRBV20-1 to TRBJ2-2; a possible D gene is TRBD2 (7 bases). Germline V gene data show CDR1 as DFQATT and CDR2 as SNEGSKA (reference sequence). Deletions cut 3 bases from V and 5 bases from J, with 19 bases between. The CDR3 runs 16 residues. In nucleotides, the CDR3 is TGCAGTGCTAGTGTGGGGGGGCGGTCCACTACCGGGGAGCTGTTTTTT. It yields the protein CSASVGGRSTTGELFF.

The chain couples TRBV30 to TRBJ1-1, with D unclear. The CDR3 loop spans 12 amino acids. The V end lost 5 bases, the J end lost 5 bases, and 12 bases lay between the germline ends. The germline gives CDR1 GTSNPN, CDR2 SVGIG (reference sequence). The chain's CDR3 is CAWSGGWTEAFF. In nucleotides, the CDR3 is TGTGCCTGGTCGGGTGGTTGGACTGAAGCTTTCTTT.

The J gene is TRBJ1-1, the V gene TRBV18; D gene ambiguous. CDR3 length: 17 amino acids. Looked up from germline, CDR1 is KGHSH and CDR2 is LQKENI. Trimming cost V 3 bases and J 1 base, with 18 bases left between them. CDR3 sequence reads: CASSPNFGEGKNTEAFF. CDR3 DNA: TGTGCCAGCTCACCGAATTTTGGGGAGGGTAAGAACACTGAAGCTTTCTTT.

CDR3 loop: CASRSWRVENTEAFF. The CDR3 DNA is TGTGCCAGCAGGTCTTGGAGGGTAGAGAACACTGAAGCTTTCTTT. The rearrangement uses TRBV6-5 and TRBJ1-1; no reliable D call. Per the germline V gene, CDR1 is MNHEY and CDR2 is SVGAGI. This CDR3 has 15 residues. V lost 6 bases to trimming and J lost 1 base, with 15 bases between them.

The V and J genes are TRBV6-5 and TRBJ2-2; 8 bases map to TRBD1. Germline CDR1 and CDR2: MNHEY and SVGAGI. The J segment lost 1 base and the V segment lost 5 bases, leaving 3 bases of the junction unmatched. The CDR3 spans 15 residues. CDR3 in DNA: TGTGCCAGCAGTCCCGGGACAGGGAACACCGGGGAGCTGTTTTTT. Translation: CASSPGTGNTGELFF.

This rearrangement joins TRBV7-3 to TRBJ1-1; D gene uncertain. Germline CDR1 and CDR2: SGHTA and FQGTGA. The CDR3 length is 13 residues. V was trimmed by 1 base and J by 1 base, leaving 4 bases between them. This CDR3 reads CASSLRQNTEAFF. CDR3 coding DNA: TGTGCCAGCAGCTTAAGACAGAACACTGAAGCTTTCTTT.

The rearrangement links TRBV7-9 to TRBJ2-6; 10 bases fit TRBD1. The length of the CDR3 is 18 residues. Germline CDR1 and CDR2: SEHNR and FQNEAQ (reference sequence). The ends lost 3 bases at V and 4 bases at J; junction bases unmatched: 9. The CDR3 protein is CASSFKRTGGSGANVLTF. The CDR3, as DNA: TGTGCCAGCAGCTTTAAACGGACAGGGGGGTCCGGGGCCAACGTCCTGACTTTC. Drawing the rest from reference TRBV7-9 and TRBJ2-6, the complete variable domain is DTGVSQNPRHKITKRGQNVTFRCDPISEHNRLYWYRQTLGQGPEFLTYFQNEAQLEKSRLLSDRFSAERPKGSFSTLEIQRTEQGDSAMYLCASSFKRTGGSGANVLTFGAGSRLTVL.

The chain employs TRBV6-1 and TRBJ1-2, with D perhaps TRBD1 (5 bases). V was cut by 2 bases and J by 6 bases, with 10 bases left in between. Looked up from germline, CDR1 is MNHNS and CDR2 is SASEGT. This CDR3 contains 13 residues. Written as DNA, the CDR3 is TGTGCCAGCAGTGAACCCCCAGGGAATGGCTACACCTTC. This encodes CASSEPPGNGYTF.

The chain is built from TRBV18 and TRBJ1-1; no clear D. The CDR3 is 16 amino acids. Per germline, CDR1 KGHSH and CDR2 LQKENI. Trimming took off 0 bases at V and 0 bases at J, with 11 bases between the two ends. Here the CDR3 DNA reads TGTGCCAGCTCACCACCCTATTCGAGGTTGAACACTGAAGCTTTCTTT. Translated: CASSPPYSRLNTEAFF.

The V and J genes are TRBV6-1 and TRBJ1-2; no firm D call. Germline lookup yields CDR1 MNHNS and CDR2 SASEGT. This CDR3 is 15 amino acids long. V was trimmed by 3 bases and J by 1 base, leaving 12 bases between them. Here the CDR3 reads CASSELLRYNYGYTF. The CDR3 nucleotides are TGTGCCAGCAGTGAGTTGCTGAGATATAACTATGGCTACACCTTC.

V usage is TRBV14 and J usage is TRBJ1-5; 8 positions agree with TRBD1. The germline V gene has CDR1 SGHDN and CDR2 FVKESK. This CDR3 spans 22 amino acids. The V and J ends lost 2 bases and 2 bases, in that order; junction bases with no gene match: 23. CDR3 nucleotides: TGTGCCAGCAGCCAATTGGTGTACAGGGGGTTAGGTATTTCGTCTGGCAATCAGCCCCAGCATTTT. Translating it yields CASSQLVYRGLGISSGNQPQHF.

V gene TRBV12-3 or TRBV12-4 combines with J gene TRBJ1-4, with D possibly being TRBD1 (6 bases). Trimming removed 6 bases from V and 4 bases from J, with 9 bases in between. This CDR3 is built from 13 residues. The CDR3 nucleotides read TGTGCCAGCAGGCAGGGGAATAATGAAAAACTGTTTTTT. Translated, it gives CASRQGNNEKLFF.

The genes are TRBV27 and TRBJ2-7; TRBD1 matches 8 bases. This CDR3 contains 13 residues. CDR1 and CDR2 (germline): MNHEY, SMNVEV (reference sequence). V shed 2 bases, J shed 6 bases, and the junction held 3 bases outside the gene matches. The CDR3 spells CASSLATGAEQYF. CDR3 in DNA: TGTGCCAGCAGTTTAGCGACAGGGGCCGAGCAGTACTTC.

V gene TRBV5-1 combines with J gene TRBJ2-1, with 12 positions matching TRBD1. The CDR3 has 16 residues. Germline V gene data show CDR1 as SGHRS and CDR2 as YFSETQ. Trimming cost V 4 bases and J 1 base; bases outside gene matches: 3. The CDR3 protein is CASSLGQGASYNEQFF. CDR3 in DNA: TGCGCCAGCAGCCTGGGACAGGGGGCGTCCTACAATGAGCAGTTCTTC.

The rearrangement links TRBV5-1 to TRBJ1-2, with 9 bases identical to TRBD1. This CDR3 has 16 amino acids. Trimming at V came to 5 bases and at J to 6 bases, leaving 14 bases not matched to a gene. CDR1 is SGHRS and CDR2 is YFSETQ in the germline V gene. For the CDR3, the DNA is TGCGCCAGCAGTAGGTTTACGGGACAGGGAGTAGATGGCTACACCTTC. This gives the protein CASSRFTGQGVDGYTF.

The chain couples TRBV5-1 to TRBJ1-2; D gene unclear. CDR1 SGHRS and CDR2 YFSETQ come from the germline V gene. CDR3 length: 14 residues. Trimming shortened V by 2 bases and J by 4 bases, and 12 bases separated the two germline ends. CDR3 in DNA: TGCGCCAGCAGCTTACGGAGTCAAAGCTATGGCTACACCTTC. Translated, it gives CASSLRSQSYGYTF.

This chain uses TRBV4-1 with TRBJ2-1, with D possibly TRBD1 on 6 matching bases. The CDR3 is made up of 16 amino acids. CDR1 and CDR2 from the germline V gene are MGHRA and YSYEKL. V was clipped by 4 bases and J by 4 bases, with 17 bases between them. In DNA form, the CDR3 reads TGCGCCAGCAGCCTGGGCTTATGGCAGGGGTACAATGAGCAGTTCTTC. Translated, it gives CASSLGLWQGYNEQFF.

The V gene is TRBV5-1, the J gene TRBJ2-7; TRBD2 matches at 10 bases. The CDR3 covers 15 residues. Germline assignment: CDR1 SGHRS and CDR2 YFSETQ. V lost 2 bases, J lost 6 bases, and 8 bases stayed unmatched. CDR3 DNA sequence: TGCGCCAGCAGCTTCTCTAGCGGGAGCAGTGCCGAGCAGTACTTC. Residues: CASSFSSGSSAEQYF.

In DNA form, the CDR3 reads TGCGCCAGCAGTGAGTCGACAGGATTCGCGCAGGAATCACCCCTCCACTTT. Its translation: CASSESTGFAQESPLHF. The rearrangement uses TRBV10-2 and TRBJ1-6; the D gene is possibly TRBD1 (6 bases). The V and J ends lost 0 bases and 10 bases respectively, with 19 bases between them. Germline CDR1 reads WSHSY; CDR2 reads SAAADI. The CDR3 runs to 17 residues.

The chain uses TRBV15 and TRBJ1-4; weak D call: TRBD1 (6 bases). The CDR3 covers 16 residues. V lost 1 base and J lost 8, with 17 bases in between. Germline CDR1 reads LNHNV; CDR2 reads YYDKDF (reference sequence). The CDR3 loop is CATSRAPDSFVEKLFF. DNA of the CDR3: TGTGCCACCAGCAGAGCCCCGGACAGCTTCGTCGAAAAACTGTTTTTT.

This chain connects TRBV27 to TRBJ2-5; 8 nucleotides align to TRBD1. This CDR3 is built from 14 residues. J gave up 4 bases and V 6 bases, and 7 bases lay outside the gene matches. In germline, CDR1 is MNHEY, CDR2 SMNVEV (reference sequence). CDR3: CASRRTGLGETQYF. DNA for the CDR3: TGTGCCAGCAGGAGGACAGGGTTGGGAGAGACCCAGTACTTC.

The J gene is TRBJ2-3, the V gene TRBV19; D is perhaps TRBD2 (6 bases). Trimming removed 0 bases from V and 7 bases from J, with 11 bases in between. Germline-derived CDR1 and CDR2 are LNHDA and SQIVND (reference sequence). This CDR3 has 14 residues. CDR3 amino acids: CASSIEASEHTQYF. In DNA, the CDR3 is TGTGCCAGTAGTATAGAGGCTAGCGAGCATACGCAGTATTTT. Combining the CDR3 with reference TRBV19 and TRBJ2-3 gives the whole variable domain DGGITQSPKYLFRKEGQNVTLSCEQNLNHDAMYWYRQDPGQGLRLIYYSQIVNDFQKGDIAEGYSVSREKKESFPLTVTSAQKNPTAFYLCASSIEASEHTQYFGPGTRLTVL.

This clone was detected a few times. J is TRBJ2-5 and V is TRBV6-5; perhaps TRBD2 as D (6 bases). V was cut by 2 bases and J by 5 bases, with 12 bases left in between. The CDR3 has 14 residues. Germline V lookup: CDR1 MNHEY, CDR2 SVGAGI. The CDR3 nucleotides are TGTGCCAGCAGTTACCGGGGAGGAGGGGAGACCCAGTACTTC. It encodes CASSYRGGGETQYF.

The chain employs TRBV6-1 and TRBJ1-2; 7 bases map to TRBD1. Unmatched junction bases numbered 9, after V lost 3 bases and J lost 2 bases. The germline V gene encodes CDR1 MNHNS and CDR2 SASEGT. CDR3 size: 16 residues. CDR3 sequence reads: CASSDTRQGVNYGYTF. In DNA form, the CDR3 reads TGTGCCAGCAGTGACACAAGACAGGGAGTAAACTATGGCTACACCTTC.